The rows below give T cell receptor beta chains drawn from one sample of a study of blood T cell dynamics during melanoma immunotherapy. Assay: immunoSEQ multiplex PCR; the TCRdb copy retains only in-frame clones and omits some. This sample has about 8,200 clones, with 70% to 90% found just once. Sequencing used blood, obtained from a patient treated with checkpoint blockade. The receptors were sampled from a human donor with melanoma. The CDR3 runs from the conserved cysteine through the conserved F or W. The order of the fields is V gene, D gene, J gene, clone size, CDR3 DNA, CDR3 protein. D genes are given only for firm matches. For some rows the clone size is stated as once, few or many, or as a class when expanded; others skip it.

TRBV6-7	TRBD1	TRBJ1-4	-	TGTGCCAGCAGTTACTCCATTCGATTCCGACAGGGGGCTTCAACTAATGAAAAACTGTTTTTT	CASSYSIRFRQGASTNEKLFF
TRBV7-2	-	TRBJ1-1	-	TGTGCCAGCAGCTTAAGGTGGGGGAACACTGAAGCTTTCTTT	CASSLRWGNTEAFF
TRBV28	-	TRBJ1-1	-	TGTGCCAGCAGTTCCCCCGGGTCCCCGTTGAACACTGAAGCTTTCTTT	CASSSPGSPLNTEAFF
TRBV30	TRBD1	TRBJ1-2	-	TGTGCCTGGAGTGTCACCCCAGGGGGACCCTATGGCTACACCTTC	CAWSVTPGGPYGYTF
TRBV5-1	TRBD2	TRBJ2-7	-	TGCGCCAGCAGCTCACGACTTTCCAGCGGGACTCGCGAGCAGTACTTC	CASSSRLSSGTREQYF
TRBV7-8	TRBD1	TRBJ1-6	-	TGTGCCAGCAGCCCCCGGGACAGGGTTAATTCACCCCTCCACTTT	CASSPRDRVNSPLHF
TRBV11-2	-	TRBJ1-6	-	TGTGCCAGCAGCTACGACAGCATTTCACCCCTCCACTTT	CASSYDSISPLHF
TRBV30	-	TRBJ2-7	few	TGTGCCAGACGGGAGAGAAGGTCCTACGAGCAGTACTTC	CARRERRSYEQYF
TRBV6-5	-	TRBJ1-1	-	TGTGCCAGCAGACCCGACTTGGGTGAAGCTTTCTTT	CASRPDLGEAFF
TRBV5-1	TRBD1	TRBJ2-6	-	TGCGCCAGCAGCTTGGACCGGACAGGGGGGACCTCTGGGGCCAACGTCCTGACTTTC	CASSLDRTGGTSGANVLTF
TRBV30	TRBD1	TRBJ1-1	-	TGTGCCTGGAGTGTACCCAGTATACAGGGGGCTAAAGCTTTCTTT	CAWSVPSIQGAKAFF
TRBV6-5	-	TRBJ1-1	-	TGTGCCAGCAGTTACACATTGAACACTGAAGCTTTCTTT	CASSYTLNTEAFF
TRBV7-2	-	TRBJ2-7	-	TGTGCCAGCAGCTTAGCGGGGGAGAGGGCCCCCCTTGAGCAGTACTTC	CASSLAGERAPLEQYF
TRBV9	-	TRBJ2-7	-	TGTGCCAGCAGCGTAGAGGCAGGTCCCTACGAGCAGTACTTC	CASSVEAGPYEQYF
TRBV4-2	-	TRBJ1-5	few	TGTGCCAGCAGCCCGTCAGAAGGTAGCAATCAGCCCCAGCATTTT	CASSPSEGSNQPQHF
TRBV5-1	TRBD2	TRBJ2-7	-	TGCGCCAGCAGCTTGTTCGGACTAGCCTCCTACGAGCAGTACTTC	CASSLFGLASYEQYF
TRBV7-9	-	TRBJ1-5	-	TGTGCCAGCAGCTCCCGGGACATAATAGAGCCCCAGCATTTT	CASSSRDIIEPQHF
TRBV25-1	TRBD1	TRBJ1-2	-	TGTGCCAGCCATGGACAGGGGGAAGACTATGGCTACACCTTC	CASHGQGEDYGYTF
TRBV27	-	TRBJ1-6	-	TGTGCCAGCAGTTTAGGGAATTCACCCCTCCACTTT	CASSLGNSPLHF
TRBV5-1	-	TRBJ2-7	-	TGCGCCAGCAGCCGGGGCCAAAGTCAGGACGAGCAGTACTTC	CASSRGQSQDEQYF
TRBV25-1	-	TRBJ1-5	-	TGTGCCAGCAGTGACCACAGAGACAATCAGCCCCAGCATTTT	CASSDHRDNQPQHF
TRBV15	-	TRBJ2-7	-	TGTGCCACCAGCAGGACTACGGGGGCTGGGGAGCAGTACTTC	CATSRTTGAGEQYF
TRBV27	-	TRBJ2-7	once	TGTGCCAGCAGTTTTTTCGGTCTGGCGCCGTACTTC	CASSFFGLAPYF
TRBV18	TRBD2	TRBJ2-7	-	TGTGCCAGCTCACCACATCAAACCGGGACTAGCGGGGGAAGCTCCTACGAGCAGTACTTC	CASSPHQTGTSGGSSYEQYF
TRBV2	-	TRBJ1-3	few	TGTGCCAGCAGGGATGACGGTAGCTCTGGAAACACCATATATTTT	CASRDDGSSGNTIYF
TRBV4-1	-	TRBJ1-4	-	TGCGCCAGCAGCCATACGCCCAAGCCAGCTAATGAAAAACTGTTTTTT	CASSHTPKPANEKLFF
TRBV6-6	-	TRBJ2-7	once	TGTGCCAGCAGTTTTATTGACGGTGGCGAGCAGTACTTC	CASSFIDGGEQYF
TRBV9	-	TRBJ1-3	once	TGTGCCAGCAGCGTAGGGGGGCAAATATCTGGAAACACCATATATTTT	CASSVGGQISGNTIYF
TRBV7-2	TRBD1	TRBJ1-3	-	TGTGCCAGCAGCTTAGGGGGCCTACTACAGGGGGCTGGAAACACCATATATTTT	CASSLGGLLQGAGNTIYF
TRBV7-2	TRBD2	TRBJ2-7	-	TGTGCCAGCAGCTTAGCGGGACTAGCGGGAGCTGCCGAGCAGTACTTC	CASSLAGLAGAAEQYF
TRBV7-2	-	TRBJ1-5	-	TGTGCCAGCAGCTATCCACGTTTTGTGGGGGGCCCCAATCAGCCCCAGCATTTT	CASSYPRFVGGPNQPQHF
TRBV19	TRBD1	TRBJ1-5	-	TGTGCCAGCGGGGACAGCGTGTATCAGCCCCAGCATTTT	CASGDSVYQPQHF
TRBV7-2	-	TRBJ1-4	-	TGTGCCAGCAGCCCCAGGGGTGGAACTAATGAAAAACTGTTTTTT	CASSPRGGTNEKLFF
TRBV15	-	TRBJ1-3	-	TGTGCCACCAGCAGAGGGCGGGAATCTGGAAACACCATATATTTT	CATSRGRESGNTIYF
TRBV7-2	TRBD1	TRBJ2-7	-	TGTGCCAGCACCCCCGGCCAGGGGGCAAACGAGCAGTACTTC	CASTPGQGANEQYF
TRBV7-7	-	TRBJ1-4	-	TGTGCTAGCAGTCCAACGGGGGGTCAGGGGGAAAAACTGTTTTTT	CASSPTGGQGEKLFF
TRBV15	-	TRBJ2-1	-	TGTGCCACCAGCAGAGATGGGGTACGGCCGGCATGGGATGCGCAGTTCTTC	CATSRDGVRPAWDAQFF
TRBV11-2	-	TRBJ2-7	once	TGTGCCAGCAGCTTAGCCTATTCCCGAACTATCGACTACGAGCAGTACTTC	CASSLAYSRTIDYEQYF
TRBV7-9	-	TRBJ1-4	-	TGTGCCAGCAGCTTAGTAAGGGACTCTAATGAAAAACTGTTTTTT	CASSLVRDSNEKLFF
TRBV5-4	-	TRBJ1-2	-	TGTGCCAGCAGCCGCTTGAGGGCCTCTAACTATGGCTACACCTTC	CASSRLRASNYGYTF
TRBV4-2	-	TRBJ1-3	-	TGTGCCAGCAGCCCGGGGCGGGGTTCTGGAAACACCATATATTTT	CASSPGRGSGNTIYF
TRBV28	-	TRBJ2-7	-	TGTGCCAGCAGTCCTAGAGTTACCTACGAGCAGTACTTC	CASSPRVTYEQYF
TRBV7-9	TRBD1	TRBJ1-5	few	TGTGCCAGCAGCTCTACAGGGGGCAATCAGCCCCAGCATTTT	CASSSTGGNQPQHF
TRBV30	TRBD1	TRBJ2-2	-	TGTGCCTGGGGGACAGGGGTATTATTCGGGGAGCTGTTTTTT	CAWGTGVLFGELFF
TRBV19	-	TRBJ1-3	-	TGTGACGCCCCGGGACCGCTCTCTGGAAACACCATATATTTT	CDAPGPLSGNTIYF
TRBV4-3	-	TRBJ1-1	-	TGCGCCAGCAGCCAAGTCTACACAGTGAACACTGAAGCTTTCTTT	CASSQVYTVNTEAFF
TRBV5-1	-	TRBJ1-2	once	TGCGCCAGCAGCTTGTGGCAGGGGTCGTTTGGCTACACCTTC	CASSLWQGSFGYTF
TRBV29-1	-	TRBJ2-7	-	TGCAGCGTTGAAGATAGGGGGGGTGATACCTACGAGCAGTACTTC	CSVEDRGGDTYEQYF
TRBV6-1	-	TRBJ2-1	-	TGTGCCAGCAGTGAAGGGGTGGGACCCTACAATGAGCAGTTCTTC	CASSEGVGPYNEQFF
TRBV5-6	-	TRBJ1-2	-	TGTGCCAGCAGCTTGGGGCAGCACTATGGCTACACCTTC	CASSLGQHYGYTF
TRBV19	TRBD1	TRBJ1-1	-	TGTGCCAGTAGGGAGACAGGGATGAACACTGAAGCTTTCTTT	CASRETGMNTEAFF
TRBV2	-	TRBJ2-7	-	TGTGCCAGCAGTCTCGCCGCCCCGAACGAGCAGTACTTC	CASSLAAPNEQYF
TRBV7-9	-	TRBJ1-5	-	TGTGCCAGCAGCGTCGACAGTTCTTATCAGCCCCAGCATTTT	CASSVDSSYQPQHF
TRBV7-2	TRBD1	TRBJ1-6	-	TGTGCCAGCAGCTTAGCAGGACAGGGGGTTTCACCCCTCCACTTT	CASSLAGQGVSPLHF
TRBV28	-	TRBJ1-5	few	TGTGCCAGCAGGAGTCCTAATCAGCCCCAGCATTTT	CASRSPNQPQHF
TRBV7-8	-	TRBJ1-3	-	TGTGCCAGCAGCCTTCAGGCGATGCCTGGAAACACCATATATTTT	CASSLQAMPGNTIYF
TRBV28	TRBD1	TRBJ2-7	-	TGTGCCAGCAGTTCCGTTACCCCAAGACAGGGGCTACCCTACGAGCAGTACTTC	CASSSVTPRQGLPYEQYF
TRBV5-6	TRBD1	TRBJ1-2	-	TGTGCCAGCGGCTTACGGGACAGGGGCTATGGCTACACCTTC	CASGLRDRGYGYTF
TRBV18	-	TRBJ2-7	-	TGTGCCAGCTCACCGGGGATGGGTTACGAGCAGTACTTC	CASSPGMGYEQYF
TRBV7-3	-	TRBJ1-6	few	TGTGCCAGCAGCTTATCGGGGAATTCACCCCTCCACTTT	CASSLSGNSPLHF